The T cell receptor (beta chain) described here comes from a study of shared clonotypes between healthy human individuals. Study context: Those who served as donors were a couple of women and a few men between the ages of 18 and 49.

Execution of the assay was at deep level. Method: immunoSEQ multiplex PCR; TCRdb's copy keeps in-frame clones and lacks some. The sample records approximately 2,300,000 clones, approximately 90% being singletons. Regarding the study as a whole: Generation probability values for non-shared clonotypes were lower than those for clonotypes shared by all four donors.

Comments on this clone: The antigen is not known.

The germline V and J ends were trimmed by 4 bases and 4 bases, with 15 bases remaining between them. There are 14 residues in the CDR3. The germline gives CDR1 SGHRS, CDR2 YFSETQ. This receptor was obtained from a man between 18 and 35 years old in good health. Some clones in this sample may be carry-over from other donors' samples. Specimen: naive CD4+ T cells from PBMCs. Sample subset: CD45RA+ positively selected. This chain uses TRBV5-1 with TRBJ2-7; D not resolved. CDR3 in DNA: TGCGCCAGCAGCCCAGGACCGCTGGCGTACGAGCAGTACTTC. Its translation: CASSPGPLAYEQYF.